One and the same sample provided the 25 T cell receptor beta chains below, sequenced in a study of identifying expanded T cells in peripheral blood (dated by TCRdb to 2018 to 2020). Libraries were made using the immunoSEQ multiplex PCR assay. TCRdb stores this immuneACCESS table with in-frame sequences only. Part of the clones is absent; in the studies checked, under half of the shortfall reflects unresolved V genes, and no reason is known for the rest. Recorded for this sample are about 85,000 clones; more than 75% of them occurred a single time. The ten biggest clones cover 19% of the sample. The sample comprised blood. Source of these receptors: a person aged 18 to 69 in good health.

V and J are TRBV6-6 and TRBJ1-3; 10 nucleotides agree with TRBD1. Per the germline V gene, CDR1 is MNHNY and CDR2 is SVGAGI (reference sequence). J was trimmed by 6 bases and V by 5 bases; bases with no gene match: 4. This CDR3 is 14 amino acids long. The CDR3 reads CASSLTGGQNTIYF. The DNA for the CDR3 is TGTGCCAGCAGTCTGACAGGGGGCCAAAACACCATATATTTT.

The chain recombines TRBV29-1 with TRBJ2-2; a possible D gene is TRBD1 (5 bases). Germline V CDR1 and CDR2: SQVTM, ANQGSEA. Trimming left V 7 bases short and J 3 bases short, with 12 bases between. CDR3 length: 13 amino acids. The CDR3, as DNA: TGCAGCGGCAGGGTTCATCACACCGGGGAGCTGTTTTTT. Its translation is CSGRVHHTGELFF.

This clone is categorized as medium-sized. The chain couples TRBV19 to TRBJ1-2, with TRBD1 matching 11 bases. Germline V gene lookup returns CDR1 LNHDA and CDR2 SQIVND (reference sequence). The V and J ends lost 5 bases and 5 bases, in that order; junction bases with no gene match: 4. The CDR3 spans 14 residues. CDR3 in amino acids: CASSPDRGQYGYTF. Here the CDR3 DNA reads TGTGCCAGTAGTCCGGACAGGGGGCAGTATGGCTACACCTTC. Based on the CDR3 plus reference TRBV19 and TRBJ1-2, the full variable domain is DGGITQSPKYLFRKEGQNVTLSCEQNLNHDAMYWYRQDPGQGLRLIYYSQIVNDFQKGDIAEGYSVSREKKESFPLTVTSAQKNPTAFYLCASSPDRGQYGYTFGSGTRLTVV.

J is TRBJ2-5 and V is TRBV7-8; no clear D gene. Germline assignment: CDR1 SGHVS and CDR2 FQNEAQ. The V end lost 1 base, the J end lost 2 bases, and 11 bases lay between the germline ends. The CDR3 length is 15 residues. The CDR3 spells CASSLGWASQETQYF. CDR3 sequence (DNA): TGTGCCAGCAGCTTAGGTTGGGCTTCACAAGAGACCCAGTACTTC.

Only a few counts were recorded for this clone. This chain links TRBV7-9 with TRBJ2-1; D not certain. The CDR3 sequence is 11 residues long. V was pared by 10 bases and J by 0 bases, with 4 bases between. CDR1 is SEHNR and CDR2 is FQNEAQ in the germline V gene (reference sequence). CDR3 protein: CATNSYNEQFF. The CDR3 DNA is TGTGCCACAAACTCCTACAATGAGCAGTTCTTC.

This clone was counted a single time. The chain combines TRBV12-2 with TRBJ2-7; the table calls TRBD1, which could not be checked here. TRBV12-2 is listed as a pseudogene. The CDR3 is 17 amino acids. CDR3 sequence: CASRSPEPQGSPYEQYF. The CDR3, as DNA: TGTGCAAGTCGCTCCCCGGAGCCTCAGGGGTCCCCCTACGAGCAGTACTTC.

The CDR3 bases are TGTGCCAGCACCTCTCAGGGAGCTAGCGGCGATGAGCAGTTCTTC. Residues: CASTSQGASGDEQFF. This chain connects TRBV5-4 to TRBJ2-1; TRBD2 aligns across 7 bases. The V and J ends lost 6 bases and 8 bases, in that order; junction bases with no gene match: 14. CDR3 length: 15 amino acids. Germline lookup yields CDR1 SGHNT and CDR2 YYREEE (reference sequence).

This chain joins TRBV30 and TRBJ2-7, with D perhaps matching TRBD2 (6 bases). CDR1 is GTSNPN, CDR2 SVGIG, per germline (reference sequence). Between the trimmed V and J ends, which lost 2 bases and 2 bases, there was a span of 19 bases. This CDR3 has 16 amino acids. CDR3 nucleotide sequence: TGTGCCTGGAGTCTCGGGGGTGGTGGGGTAGCCTACGAGCAGTACTTC. Translated, it gives CAWSLGGGGVAYEQYF.

This clone was detected only once. This chain uses TRBV7-9 with TRBJ2-1; D is tentatively TRBD1 or TRBD2 (6 bases each). CDR1 and CDR2 (germline): SEHNR, FQNEAQ (reference sequence). The CDR3 runs to 16 residues. V was trimmed by 4 bases and J by 0 bases, leaving 13 bases between them. This CDR3 is CASSWERGHSYNEQFF. The CDR3 DNA follows: TGTGCCAGCAGCTGGGAACGGGGGCACTCCTACAATGAGCAGTTCTTC.

The genes are TRBV11-3 and TRBJ1-2, with unresolved D. Germline CDR1 SGHNT, CDR2 YENEEA. The CDR3 is 12 amino acids. Trimming left V 8 bases short and J 7 bases short, with 14 bases between. In DNA, the CDR3 is TGTGCCAGCTGGCCGCCCAATTGTGGCTACACCTTC. It encodes CASWPPNCGYTF.

This chain joins TRBV7-8 and TRBJ1-2; D ambiguous. Germline lookup yields CDR1 SGHVS and CDR2 FQNEAQ. This CDR3 has 15 amino acids. V lost 1 base to trimming and J lost 3 bases, with 12 bases between them. CDR3 sequence (DNA): TGTGCCAGCAGCTTAGATGCGCCCTTCTACTATGGCTACACCTTC. It specifies CASSLDAPFYYGYTF.

V is TRBV2 and J is TRBJ1-2; 8 bases fit TRBD1. The ends lost 8 bases at V and 6 bases at J; junction bases unmatched: 5. The CDR3 contains 12 residues. CDR1 and CDR2 (germline): SNHLY, FYNNEI. This chain's CDR3 is CASLQGVDGYTF. In DNA form, the CDR3 reads TGTGCCAGCCTACAGGGGGTGGATGGCTACACCTTC.

The V gene is TRBV25-1, the J gene TRBJ2-2, with D possibly being TRBD1 or TRBD2 (5 bases each). The CDR3 runs to 16 residues. The germline V gene encodes CDR1 MGHDK and CDR2 SYGVNS. V was clipped by 2 bases and J by 7 bases, with 17 bases between them. The chain's CDR3 is CASSEPPGRSGGELFF. In DNA, the CDR3 is TGTGCCAGCAGTGAACCCCCGGGACGGTCCGGCGGGGAGCTGTTTTTT.

The J gene is TRBJ1-1, the V gene TRBV7-9, with D maybe TRBD1 (5 bases). The germline CDR1 and CDR2 sequences are SEHNR and FQNEAQ (reference sequence). The ends were cut back, 7 bases at V and 3 bases at J, with 9 bases in the middle. The CDR3 sequence is 12 residues long. CDR3: CASTGVYTEAFF. CDR3 in DNA: TGTGCCAGCACGGGGGTATACACTGAAGCTTTCTTT.

The table lists this clone with a count of one. V usage is TRBV7-8 and J usage is TRBJ2-1, with D perhaps matching TRBD1 (6 bases). V lost 5 bases, J lost 5 bases, and 10 bases lay in between. The CDR3 has 13 amino acids. Looked up from germline, CDR1 is SGHVS and CDR2 is FQNEAQ. CDR3: CASSARDNNEQFF. The CDR3 DNA sequence: TGTGCCAGCAGCGCCCGGGACAACAATGAGCAGTTCTTC.

DNA of the CDR3: TGTGCCAGCAGTGAATTCGGAGGATCTGAGACCCAGTACTTC. Protein sequence: CASSEFGGSETQYF. The chain couples TRBV6-1 to TRBJ2-5; tentative D call: TRBD2 (5 bases). Germline CDR1 and CDR2: MNHNS and SASEGT. V was trimmed by 2 bases and J by 5 bases, leaving 12 bases between them. This CDR3 has 14 amino acids.

V gene TRBV13 combines with J gene TRBJ2-5; TRBD1 agrees at 8 bases. V lost 4 bases to trimming and J lost 3 bases; unmatched junction nucleotides: 7. Germline loops: CDR1 PRHDT, CDR2 FYEKMQ (reference sequence). The CDR3 has 15 amino acids. DNA for the CDR3: TGTGCCAGCAGCTCCGGACAGGGAATAGAAGAGACCCAGTACTTC. Residues: CASSSGQGIEETQYF. Complete variable domain (other parts from reference TRBV13 and TRBJ2-5): AAGVIQSPRHLIKEKRETATLKCYPIPRHDTVYWYQQGPGQDPQFLISFYEKMQSDKGSIPDRFSAQQFSDYHSELNMSSLELGDSALYFCASSSGQGIEETQYFGPGTRLLVL.

For this clone: One junction end does not reproduce the germline sequence, and a read error may be involved. The chain carries TRBV7-9 and TRBJ2-7; possibly TRBD2 for D (8 bases). Germline V gene data show CDR1 as SEHNR and CDR2 as FQNEAQ (reference sequence). The CDR3 covers 17 residues. CDR3 in DNA: TGTGCCAGCAGCATAGCTAGGGACAGCGGGAGCTCCTACGAGCAGTACTTC. It translates to CASSIARDSGSSYEQYF. Full variable domain (remainder filled in from reference TRBV7-9 and TRBJ2-7): DTGVSQNPRHKITKRGQNVTFRCDPISEHNRLYWYRQTLGQGPEFLTYFQNEAQLEKSRLLSDRFSAERPKGSFSTLEIQRTEQGDSAMYLCASSIARDSGSSYEQYFGPGTRLTVT.

This clone was seen only once. The V gene is TRBV15, the J gene TRBJ1-1; 7 bases are a match to TRBD1. Germline V CDR1 and CDR2: LNHNV, YYDKDF (reference sequence). V trimming: 2 bases; J trimming: 4 bases; junction bases outside the gene matches: 10. The CDR3 covers 16 residues. The CDR3 sequence is CATSRQQGFPRTEAFF. The DNA for the CDR3 is TGTGCCACCAGCAGACAACAGGGGTTCCCCCGCACTGAAGCTTTCTTT.

The rearrangement links TRBV13 to TRBJ2-3; 9 bases are shared with TRBD2. This CDR3 has 17 residues. The germline gives CDR1 PRHDT, CDR2 FYEKMQ (reference sequence). J was trimmed by 2 bases and V by 5 bases; bases with no gene match: 11. In DNA form, the CDR3 reads TGTGCCAGCAGCAGCGCCGGCAGCGGGGGGAACACAGATACGCAGTATTTT. Translated: CASSSAGSGGNTDTQYF. Full variable domain (outside the CDR3, taken from reference TRBV13 and TRBJ2-3): AAGVIQSPRHLIKEKRETATLKCYPIPRHDTVYWYQQGPGQDPQFLISFYEKMQSDKGSIPDRFSAQQFSDYHSELNMSSLELGDSALYFCASSSAGSGGNTDTQYFGPGTRLTVL.

V usage is TRBV10-2 and J usage is TRBJ1-1; TRBD1 matches 9 bases. Losses at the gene ends were 6 bases for V and 11 bases for J; bases not matched to a gene: 7. CDR3 length: 12 residues. CDR1 and CDR2 from the germline V gene are WSHSY and SAAADI. The CDR3 sequence: CASRQGQGAAFF. CDR3 nucleotides: TGCGCCAGCAGGCAGGGACAGGGCGCGGCTTTCTTT.

The rearrangement joins TRBV19 to TRBJ2-7; the D is unclear. Per germline, CDR1 LNHDA and CDR2 SQIVND (reference sequence). V was pared by 4 bases and J by 2 bases, with 9 bases between. There are 13 residues in the CDR3. CDR3 amino acids: CASSTGLTYEQYF. In DNA form, the CDR3 reads TGTGCCAGTAGTACAGGTTTAACCTACGAGCAGTACTTC.

The CDR3 protein is CASSLEPGLTIYF. The DNA of the CDR3 is TGTGCCAGCAGCTTAGAACCAGGGCTCACCATATATTTT. The chain couples TRBV11-2 to TRBJ1-3, with D perhaps TRBD1 (5 bases). CDR1 is SGHAT and CDR2 is FQNNGV in the germline V gene. The CDR3 runs to 13 residues. The V gene lost 0 bases and the J gene lost 9 bases, with 9 bases spanning the gap.

The chain couples TRBV6-4 to TRBJ1-1; the D is unclear. Per the germline V gene, CDR1 is MRHNA and CDR2 is SNTAGT. V lost 4 bases and J lost 3, with 12 bases in between. The CDR3 contains 14 residues. CDR3 sequence: CASSVRRGDTEAFF. CDR3 nucleotide sequence: TGTGCCAGCAGTGTCCGGCGGGGTGACACTGAAGCTTTCTTT.

This chain uses TRBV19 with TRBJ1-3, with D possibly being TRBD1 (6 bases). The CDR3 is made up of 17 amino acids. Germline V gene sequence: CDR1 LNHDA, CDR2 SQIVND (reference sequence). Trimming shortened V by 5 bases and J by 0 bases, and 17 bases separated the two germline ends. The CDR3 DNA follows: TGTGCCAGTAGTCCTTGGACAGCACTTTCCTCTGGAAACACCATATATTTT. Translated: CASSPWTALSSGNTIYF.